The 25 T cell receptor beta chains given below trace back to one sample, sequenced in a study of type 1 regulatory T cells. Antigen specificity for these receptors is unknown. TCRdb independently ran MiXCR on the reads; one entry per CDR3 protein. The table records about 68,000 distinct CDR3 sequences, roughly 60% of them present only once. The material sequenced was cultured T cells, either the whole culture or a sorted T cell fraction (not recorded which). Subset here: Tr1-enriched cell product generated in vitro against host alloantigens. The receptors originated from a human donor in good health.

The V call is TRBV5-1, the J call TRBJ1-4; D may be TRBD1 (6 bases). The CDR3 covers 14 residues. Germline values: CDR1 SGHRS, CDR2 YFSETQ. Trimming took 0 bases from V and 4 from J, leaving 7 bases between them. CDR3 sequence (DNA): TGCGCCAGCAGCTTGGGACAGGATAATGAAAAACTGTTTTTT. Translating gives CASSLGQDNEKLFF.

The V call is TRBV5-1, the J call TRBJ2-3; no reliable D call. This CDR3 is built from 16 residues. Trimming removed 4 bases at V and 0 bases at J, with 15 bases between. The germline gives CDR1 SGHRS, CDR2 YFSETQ. The CDR3: CASSQSDGYSTDTQYF. In DNA form, the CDR3 reads TGCGCCAGCAGCCAGTCGGACGGCTATAGCACAGATACGCAGTATTTT.

The chain combines TRBV7-9 with TRBJ2-2; no clear D. Looked up from germline, CDR1 is SEHNR and CDR2 is FQNEAQ (reference sequence). The CDR3 totals 17 residues. The V end lost 6 bases, the J end lost 4 bases, and 21 bases lay between the germline ends. Here the CDR3 reads CASRPPPRMEVTGELFF. The CDR3 DNA sequence: TGTGCCAGCAGACCACCCCCCCGTATGGAAGTCACCGGGGAGCTGTTTTTT.

The rearrangement joins TRBV2 to TRBJ1-1; TRBD1 aligns across 9 bases. V was clipped by 5 bases and J by 1 base; unmatched bases: 5. Germline V gene data show CDR1 as SNHLY and CDR2 as FYNNEI. This CDR3 contains 15 residues. The CDR3 protein is CASSSDRGRNTEAFF. In DNA, the CDR3 is TGTGCCAGCAGTTCGGACAGGGGCCGGAACACTGAAGCTTTCTTT.

The chain employs TRBV9 and TRBJ2-2, with unresolved D. Trimming stripped 0 bases from V and 5 bases from J, with 8 bases between. The germline CDR1 and CDR2 sequences are SGDLS and YYNGEE. There are 14 residues in the CDR3. The CDR3 is CASSVGLSTGELFF. CDR3 in DNA: TGTGCCAGCAGCGTAGGGTTATCTACCGGGGAGCTGTTTTTT.

This clonotype appeared a few times. The chain combines TRBV6-5 with TRBJ2-3; 11 bases are shared with TRBD1. After removal of 10 bases from V and 5 bases from J, the junction contained 5 bases not matched to a gene. The CDR3 has 13 residues. Germline V lookup: CDR1 MNHEY, CDR2 SVGAGI. The CDR3 sequence is CATTDRGQDTQYF. CDR3 nucleotides: TGTGCCACCACGGACAGGGGGCAAGATACGCAGTATTTT.

Regarding this clonotype: This may stem from a read error, because a much larger clone lies one nucleotide away. The V and J genes are TRBV5-5 and TRBJ2-7; no definite D call. The length of the CDR3 is 12 residues. Germline V gene sequence: CDR1 SGHKS, CDR2 YYEKEE (reference sequence). Between the trimmed V and J ends, which lost 5 bases and 0 bases, there was a span of 6 bases. The CDR3 coding sequence is TGTGCCAGCAGTTTTAGCTCCTACGAGCAGTACTTC. Translating it yields CASSFSSYEQYF.

The V call is TRBV12-3 or TRBV12-4, the J call TRBJ2-2, with D hard to call. The CDR3 has 14 residues. V lost 2 bases and J lost 6, with 10 bases in between. DNA for the CDR3: TGTGCCAGCAGTTTATCTCGACGAGCCGGGGAGCTGTTTTTT. As protein: CASSLSRRAGELFF.

V and J are TRBV4-1 and TRBJ2-3; D not certain. Germline-derived CDR1 and CDR2 are MGHRA and YSYEKL. The ends were cut back, 2 bases at V and 3 bases at J, with 6 bases in the middle. The CDR3 is 13 residues long. CDR3 region: CASSQLMTDTQYF. CDR3 DNA: TGCGCCAGCAGCCAACTCATGACAGATACGCAGTATTTT.

The chain combines TRBV10-3 with TRBJ1-1; D unclear. CDR3 size: 11 residues. V dropped 6 bases and J dropped 5 bases, with 7 bases sitting between them. Germline V gene data show CDR1 as ENHRY and CDR2 as SYGVKD. This CDR3 is CAIREETEAFF. CDR3 in DNA: TGTGCCATCAGGGAGGAGACTGAAGCTTTCTTT.

The chain combines TRBV20-1 with TRBJ2-1; D gene uncertain. The germline V gene encodes CDR1 DFQATT and CDR2 SNEGSKA (reference sequence). The CDR3 sequence is 14 residues long. The germline V and J ends were trimmed by 3 bases and 5 bases, with 14 bases remaining between them. The DNA for the CDR3 is TGCAGTGCTAGTCTGACTTCGATAGACAATGAGCAGTTCTTC. Translating gives CSASLTSIDNEQFF.

This clonotype showed up just once. The genes are TRBV5-5 and TRBJ2-6, with a tentative D call TRBD1 (6 bases). CDR3 length: 17 amino acids. The germline V gene encodes CDR1 SGHKS and CDR2 YYEKEE (reference sequence). Trimming stripped 6 bases from V and 0 bases from J, with 16 bases between. The CDR3 protein is CASTVTTGSSGANVLTF. CDR3 nucleotide sequence: TGTGCCAGCACCGTAACCACAGGGAGCTCTGGGGCCAACGTCCTGACTTTC.

This clonotype was detected a few times. The CDR3 DNA follows: TGCAGCGTCGGCCGGACTCGTCAAGAGACCCAGTACTTC. Its protein is CSVGRTRQETQYF. This sequence joins TRBV29-1 and TRBJ2-5, with D tentatively TRBD2 (5 bases). With 6 bases removed from V and 2 bases from J, the gap between germline ends came to 13 bases. CDR1 is SQVTM, CDR2 ANQGSEA, per germline. The CDR3 has 13 residues.

This chain connects TRBV7-8 to TRBJ2-5; TRBD2 aligns across 14 bases. Germline V gene lookup returns CDR1 SGHVS and CDR2 FQNEAQ. The V gene end was trimmed by 5 bases and the J gene end by 4 bases; junction bases not matched to a gene: 9. This CDR3 is 17 amino acids long. The CDR3 reads CASSTAGTSGSRETQYF. As DNA, the CDR3 is TGTGCCAGCAGCACCGCCGGGACTAGCGGGAGTCGAGAGACCCAGTACTTC.

This chain uses TRBV4-1 with TRBJ2-5; D uncertain. The germline V gene has CDR1 MGHRA and CDR2 YSYEKL. The V end was cut by 4 bases, the J end by 5 bases, with 11 bases between. This CDR3 is built from 13 residues. The chain's CDR3 is CASSPDGWETQYF. In DNA, the CDR3 is TGCGCCAGCAGCCCCGACGGGTGGGAGACCCAGTACTTC.

This clonotype was observed a few times. V gene TRBV5-1 combines with J gene TRBJ2-1; 14 positions match TRBD2. The J segment lost 10 bases and the V segment lost 4 bases, leaving 7 bases of the junction unmatched. From germline, CDR1 is SGHRS and CDR2 YFSETQ. The length of the CDR3 is 15 residues. The CDR3 coding sequence is TGCGCCAGCAGCCCGGGACTAGCGGGAGTCGGGGAGCAGTTCTTC. This gives the protein CASSPGLAGVGEQFF.

DNA of the CDR3: TGTGCCAGCAGCGTTACTCGGGACAGGGAGGACGAGCAGTACTTC. The encoded protein is CASSVTRDREDEQYF. This sequence joins TRBV7-9 and TRBJ2-7; TRBD1 aligns across 9 bases. V was clipped by 5 bases and J by 5 bases; unmatched bases: 10. The CDR3 has 15 residues. Germline loops: CDR1 SEHNR, CDR2 FQNEAQ (reference sequence).

The J gene is TRBJ2-7, the V gene TRBV2; D unclear. Looked up from germline, CDR1 is SNHLY and CDR2 is FYNNEI. V lost 3 bases and J lost 5, with 11 bases in between. This CDR3 spans 13 amino acids. DNA for the CDR3: TGTGCCAGCAGTGAGATAGGGTTTAACGAGCAGTACTTC. This codes for CASSEIGFNEQYF. Variable domain in full (rest from reference TRBV2 and TRBJ2-7): EPEVTQTPSHQVTQMGQEVILRCVPISNHLYFYWYRQILGQKVEFLVSFYNNEISEKSEIFDDQFSVERPDGSNFTLKIRSTKLEDSAMYFCASSEIGFNEQYFGPGTRLTVT.

The chain combines TRBV2 with TRBJ2-3; a possible D gene is TRBD1 (5 bases). This CDR3 has 14 amino acids. Germline CDR1 reads SNHLY; CDR2 reads FYNNEI. V was shortened by 3 bases and J by 3 bases, with 10 bases between the two germline ends. DNA for the CDR3: TGTGCCAGCAGTGACCTGGGGCTGACAGATACGCAGTATTTT. This gives the protein CASSDLGLTDTQYF.

This chain links TRBV19 with TRBJ2-2; 7 nucleotides match TRBD2. Germline V gene sequence: CDR1 LNHDA, CDR2 SQIVND (reference sequence). The CDR3 runs 15 residues. J lost 5 bases, V lost 4 bases, and 7 bases had no gene match. The CDR3 nucleotides are TGTGCCAGTAGTAAGGTAGCGGGTAGAACCGGGGAGCTGTTTTTT. Translating it yields CASSKVAGRTGELFF.

CDR3: CASSYSTQGISNQPQHF. CDR3 coding DNA: TGTGCCAGCAGTTACTCGACTCAAGGGATTAGCAATCAGCCCCAGCATTTT. The chain combines TRBV6-6 with TRBJ1-5; D remains unclear. Germline V lookup: CDR1 MNHNY, CDR2 SVGAGI (reference sequence). The CDR3 is 17 amino acids. With 0 bases removed from V and 0 bases from J, the gap between germline ends came to 12 bases.

This clonotype was seen repeatedly, ten times or more. The chain employs TRBV12-3 or TRBV12-4 and TRBJ1-1; TRBD1 aligns across 8 bases. This CDR3 is built from 15 residues. With 6 bases clipped from V and 0 bases from J, the junction kept 6 bases outside the gene matches. The CDR3 is CASRAGQGVNTEAFF. CDR3 sequence (DNA): TGTGCCAGCAGAGCCGGACAGGGTGTGAACACTGAAGCTTTCTTT.

The V gene is TRBV27, the J gene TRBJ2-6, with D possibly matching TRBD2 (6 bases). Between the trimmed V and J ends, which lost 4 bases and 2 bases, there was a span of 18 bases. Germline V CDR1 and CDR2: MNHEY, SMNVEV (reference sequence). This CDR3 is 18 amino acids long. The CDR3 sequence: CASSWKAGMTAGANVLTF. The DNA for the CDR3 is TGTGCCAGCAGTTGGAAAGCGGGTATGACTGCTGGGGCCAACGTCCTGACTTTC.

A remark on this clonotype: This sequence may be a read error, since a much larger clone differs from it by one base. This chain joins TRBV5-1 and TRBJ2-5; D is tentatively TRBD1 or TRBD2 (5 bases each). Germline V gene sequence: CDR1 SGHRS, CDR2 YFSETQ. There are 15 residues in the CDR3. In nucleotides, the CDR3 is TGCGTCAGCAGCTACCGGGGCGGGTACCAAGAGACCCAGTACTTC. Translating gives CVSSYRGGYQETQYF.

The J gene is TRBJ2-3, the V gene TRBV4-2, with 14 positions matching TRBD2. This CDR3 region has 20 residues. J gave up 5 bases and V 0 bases, and 13 bases lay outside the gene matches. CDR1 is LGHNA, CDR2 YNFKEQ, per germline. This CDR3 is CASSQDFATSGRDQKDTQYF. Written as DNA, the CDR3 is TGTGCCAGCAGCCAAGATTTTGCGACTAGCGGGAGGGATCAGAAAGATACGCAGTATTTT.